The 23 T cell receptor beta chains given below trace back to one sample, sequenced in a study of blood T cell repertoires in COVID-19. Some clones are missing from TCRdb's copy, which holds only in-frame ones; the method was immunoSEQ multiplex PCR. Here the sample spans some 150,000 clones, more than 75% being singletons. The sequenced sample was peripheral blood. The receptor source for this set is a man aged 18 to 35 with active or convalescent COVID-19.

CDR3 sequence (DNA): TGCGCCAGCAGCCAAGATTCCCCCGGACAGGGAGCGAATGGCTACACCTTC. This encodes CASSQDSPGQGANGYTF. The gene calls are TRBV4-3 and TRBJ1-2, with 8 positions matching TRBD1. Germline loops: CDR1 LGHNA, CDR2 YSLEER. Trimming took 0 bases from V and 6 from J; bases not matched to a gene: 12. CDR3 length: 17 amino acids.

This chain joins TRBV4-1 and TRBJ1-5, with 7 bases aligning to TRBD1. Germline assignment: CDR1 MGHRA and CDR2 YSYEKL. CDR3 size: 18 residues. After removal of 0 bases from V and 1 base from J, the junction contained 9 bases not matched to a gene. In DNA form, the CDR3 reads TGCGCCAGCAGCCAAGAAGGCGGAGACAGGGAAAGCAATCAGCCCCAGCATTTT. Protein sequence: CASSQEGGDRESNQPQHF.

J is TRBJ1-1 and V is TRBV13; tentative D call: TRBD1 (6 bases). The CDR3 runs 15 residues. V shed 4 bases and J shed 6 bases, with 18 bases lying between them. The germline CDR1 and CDR2 sequences are PRHDT and FYEKMQ (reference sequence). The CDR3 spells CASSWPSGRGSEAFF. The CDR3 DNA follows: TGTGCCAGCAGCTGGCCCAGCGGCAGGGGATCTGAAGCTTTCTTT.

J is TRBJ2-3 and V is TRBV7-9, with no clear D. This CDR3 is built from 15 residues. The V end was cut by 1 base, the J end by 1 base, with 9 bases between. Germline CDR1 SEHNR, CDR2 FQNEAQ (reference sequence). The CDR3 coding sequence is TGTGCCAGCAGCTTAGGGTCAAGCGGCACAGATACGCAGTATTTT. It specifies CASSLGSSGTDTQYF.

This chain connects TRBV4-2 to TRBJ1-3; D is possibly TRBD1 (5 bases). Per germline, CDR1 LGHNA and CDR2 YNFKEQ. The CDR3 has 16 residues. Trimming cost V 1 base and J 0 bases, with 10 bases left between them. CDR3 nucleotides: TGTGCCAGCAGCCAAGTGTCCGGGGGCTCTGGAAACACCATATATTTT. Its translation: CASSQVSGGSGNTIYF.

This clone came up once. The rearrangement links TRBV6-2 or TRBV6-3 to TRBJ1-6; TRBD1 aligns across 9 bases. The CDR3 runs to 15 residues. J gave up 10 bases and V 2 bases, and 6 bases lay outside the gene matches. The germline gives CDR1 MNHEY, CDR2 SVGEGT. The CDR3 coding sequence is TGTGCCAGCAGTTACGGGGACAGGGATGTGTCACCCCTCCACTTT. This gives the protein CASSYGDRDVSPLHF.

The chain uses TRBV4-2 and TRBJ2-4; a weak D match, TRBD2 (7 bases). V gave up 0 bases and J gave up 0 bases, with 12 bases separating them. Germline loops: CDR1 LGHNA, CDR2 YNFKEQ. This CDR3 contains 17 residues. The DNA of the CDR3 is TGTGCCAGCAGCCAAGATAGGGGGGGGATAGCCAAAAACATTCAGTACTTC. This translates into CASSQDRGGIAKNIQYF.

This rearrangement joins TRBV9 to TRBJ1-2, with a weak D call TRBD1 (6 bases). The CDR3 has 16 amino acids. V lost 0 bases to trimming and J lost 4 bases, with 16 bases between them. Germline V gene lookup returns CDR1 SGDLS and CDR2 YYNGEE. The CDR3 DNA follows: TGTGCCAGCAGCGTAGCTGCACAGGGCATTATCTATGGCTACACCTTC. Its protein product is CASSVAAQGIIYGYTF.

The chain uses TRBV5-6 and TRBJ1-4; TRBD1 matches 10 bases. The CDR3 has 15 amino acids. Unmatched junction bases numbered 5, after V lost 2 bases and J lost 7 bases. CDR1 SGHDT and CDR2 YYEEEE come from the germline V gene. The CDR3 DNA reads TGTGCCAGCAGCTTTCCCGGGACAGGGGTTGAAAAACTGTTTTTT. Amino acid sequence: CASSFPGTGVEKLFF.

The V and J genes are TRBV27 and TRBJ1-1; possible D gene TRBD1, 6 bases. Between the trimmed V and J ends, which lost 6 bases and 0 bases, there was a span of 14 bases. Germline CDR1 reads MNHEY; CDR2 reads SMNVEV (reference sequence). This CDR3 comprises 15 residues. The CDR3 sequence is CASRAMGAMNTEAFF. CDR3 DNA sequence: TGTGCCAGCAGAGCCATGGGGGCCATGAACACTGAAGCTTTCTTT.

The chain carries TRBV24-1 and TRBJ2-6, with TRBD1 matching over 7 bases. Germline CDR1 is KGHDR and CDR2 is SFDVKD. The trim removed 5 bases at V and 2 bases at J, leaving 5 bases unmatched. This CDR3 has 16 residues. This CDR3 is CATSARTGAGANVLTF. In DNA, the CDR3 is TGTGCCACCAGTGCTAGAACAGGGGCTGGGGCCAACGTCCTGACTTTC.

CDR3 loop: CASSLGTLSGVFTDTQYF. CDR3 bases: TGTGCCAGCAGCTTAGGGACCTTGTCGGGAGTATTTACAGATACGCAGTATTTT. The chain employs TRBV7-8 and TRBJ2-3, with TRBD2 as a possible D gene (6 bases). Germline CDR1 and CDR2: SGHVS and FQNEAQ. The CDR3 contains 18 residues. V lost 1 base and J lost 3, with 20 bases in between.

The gene calls are TRBV5-1 and TRBJ1-2; 11 bases map to TRBD1. Germline CDR1 reads SGHRS; CDR2 reads YFSETQ. The CDR3 sequence is 14 residues long. J gave up 8 bases and V 4 bases, and 7 bases lay outside the gene matches. CDR3 bases: TGCGCCAGCAGCAGGGACAGGGGGACGGACGGCTACACCTTC. Amino acid sequence: CASSRDRGTDGYTF. The variable domain in full, with the rest retrieved from reference TRBV5-1 and TRBJ1-2, is KAGVTQTPRYLIKTRGQQVTLSCSPISGHRSVSWYQQTPGQGLQFLFEYFSETQRNKGNFPGRFSGRQFSNSRSEMNVSTLELGDSALYLCASSRDRGTDGYTFGSGTRLTVV.

The chain carries TRBV11-3 and TRBJ2-2, with 8 bases matching TRBD2. After removal of 5 bases from V and 3 bases from J, the junction contained 8 bases not matched to a gene. The CDR3 length is 16 residues. CDR1 is SGHNT, CDR2 YENEEA, per germline. Here the CDR3 DNA reads TGTGCCAGCAGCCCCACTAGCGGAGAATACACCGGGGAGCTGTTTTTT. The encoded protein is CASSPTSGEYTGELFF.

The genes are TRBV6-2 or TRBV6-3 and TRBJ1-2; D perhaps matches TRBD1 (5 bases). The CDR3 has 14 amino acids. The germline V gene has CDR1 MNHEY and CDR2 SVGEGT. Trimming removed 6 bases at V and 3 bases at J, with 14 bases between. The CDR3 sequence is CASSPLGPYYGYTF. The CDR3 DNA reads TGTGCCAGCAGCCCCCTGGGGCCCTACTATGGCTACACCTTC.

The chain carries TRBV7-2 and TRBJ2-7, with TRBD1 matching over 7 bases. V lost 3 bases, J lost 1 base, and 6 bases stayed unmatched. CDR1 is SGHTA and CDR2 is FQGNSA in the germline V gene. The CDR3 extends over 15 amino acids. CDR3 region: CASSFKGAGSYEQYF. The CDR3 DNA is TGTGCCAGCAGCTTTAAGGGGGCGGGTTCCTACGAGCAGTACTTC. Based on the CDR3 plus reference TRBV7-2 and TRBJ2-7, the full variable domain is GAGVSQSPSNKVTEKGKDVELRCDPISGHTALYWYRQSLGQGLEFLIYFQGNSAPDKSGLPSDRFSAERTGGSVSTLTIQRTQQEDSAVYLCASSFKGAGSYEQYFGPGTRLTVT.

The rearrangement uses TRBV27 and TRBJ1-5, with 10 bases that match TRBD1. The CDR3 consists of 16 residues. V shed 3 bases, J shed 5 bases, and the junction held 7 bases outside the gene matches. Per the germline V gene, CDR1 is MNHEY and CDR2 is SMNVEV (reference sequence). The CDR3 bases are TGTGCCAGCAGTTTGACGACAGGGGGCGGTGATCAGCCCCAGCATTTT. This gives the protein CASSLTTGGGDQPQHF.

A few counts support this clone. The chain carries TRBV2 and TRBJ1-6; a weak D match, TRBD1 (6 bases). The length of the CDR3 is 14 residues. From germline, CDR1 is SNHLY and CDR2 FYNNEI. V was clipped by 1 base and J by 8 bases, with 9 bases between them. The CDR3 sequence is CASSEEQGYSPLHF. CDR3 nucleotides: TGTGCCAGCAGTGAAGAACAGGGCTATTCACCCCTCCACTTT.

This clone was observed a single time. The rearrangement links TRBV7-2 to TRBJ2-3, with 9 bases that match TRBD2. The V and J ends lost 5 bases and 1 base, in that order; junction bases with no gene match: 4. The length of the CDR3 is 15 residues. Germline CDR1 SGHTA, CDR2 FQGNSA. The CDR3 loop reads CASSRSGGGTDTQYF. The CDR3 DNA reads TGTGCCAGCAGCCGTAGCGGGGGCGGCACAGATACGCAGTATTTT.

This clone was counted only a few times. The V call is TRBV6-6, the J call TRBJ2-2; D gene uncertain. Germline-derived CDR1 and CDR2 are MNHNY and SVGAGI (reference sequence). The germline V and J ends were trimmed by 6 bases and 4 bases, with 9 bases remaining between them. The CDR3 consists of 13 residues. The CDR3: CASSPVVTGELFF. DNA of the CDR3: TGTGCCAGCAGCCCGGTAGTCACCGGGGAGCTGTTTTTT.

The rearrangement uses TRBV28 and TRBJ2-1, with TRBD2 matching over 10 bases. The CDR3 consists of 17 residues. The V gene end was trimmed by 6 bases and the J gene end by 6 bases; junction bases not matched to a gene: 14. In germline, CDR1 is MDHEN, CDR2 SYDVKM. CDR3 sequence (DNA): TGTGCCAGCAGGTTAGCGGGGGGTTCAGGTGGTCGCAATGAGCAGTTCTTC. This sequence encodes CASRLAGGSGGRNEQFF.

This chain links TRBV11-2 with TRBJ2-2; D uncertain. Germline V gives CDR1 SGHAT, CDR2 FQNNGV. The length of the CDR3 is 17 residues. The V and J ends lost 7 bases and 6 bases respectively, with 24 bases between them. CDR3 amino acids: CASTPVRGVIEAGELFF. CDR3 sequence (DNA): TGTGCCAGCACCCCGGTGAGAGGTGTAATAGAGGCCGGGGAGCTGTTTTTT.

The chain uses TRBV18 and TRBJ1-4; D ambiguous. Germline values: CDR1 KGHSH, CDR2 LQKENI. V lost 3 bases to trimming and J lost 6 bases, with 8 bases between them. The CDR3 extends over 13 amino acids. The CDR3 spells CASSPGRDEKLFF. In DNA form, the CDR3 reads TGTGCCAGCTCACCGGGCCGAGATGAAAAACTGTTTTTT.